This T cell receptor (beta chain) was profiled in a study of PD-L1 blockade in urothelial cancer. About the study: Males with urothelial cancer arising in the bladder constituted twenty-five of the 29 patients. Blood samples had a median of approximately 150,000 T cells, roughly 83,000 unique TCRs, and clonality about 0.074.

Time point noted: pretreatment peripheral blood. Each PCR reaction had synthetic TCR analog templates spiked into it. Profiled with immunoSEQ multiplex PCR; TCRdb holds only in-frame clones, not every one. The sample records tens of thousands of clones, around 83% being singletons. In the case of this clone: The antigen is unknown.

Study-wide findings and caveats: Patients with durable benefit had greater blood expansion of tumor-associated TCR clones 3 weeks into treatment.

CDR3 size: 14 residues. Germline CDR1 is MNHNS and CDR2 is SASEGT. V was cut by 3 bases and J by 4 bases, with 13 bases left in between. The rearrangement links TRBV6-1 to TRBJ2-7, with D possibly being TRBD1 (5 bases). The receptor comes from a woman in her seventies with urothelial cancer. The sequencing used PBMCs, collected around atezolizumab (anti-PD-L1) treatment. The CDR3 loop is CASSEGPRVYEQYF. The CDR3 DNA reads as TGTGCCAGCAGTGAGGGTCCCAGGGTATACGAGCAGTACTTC.